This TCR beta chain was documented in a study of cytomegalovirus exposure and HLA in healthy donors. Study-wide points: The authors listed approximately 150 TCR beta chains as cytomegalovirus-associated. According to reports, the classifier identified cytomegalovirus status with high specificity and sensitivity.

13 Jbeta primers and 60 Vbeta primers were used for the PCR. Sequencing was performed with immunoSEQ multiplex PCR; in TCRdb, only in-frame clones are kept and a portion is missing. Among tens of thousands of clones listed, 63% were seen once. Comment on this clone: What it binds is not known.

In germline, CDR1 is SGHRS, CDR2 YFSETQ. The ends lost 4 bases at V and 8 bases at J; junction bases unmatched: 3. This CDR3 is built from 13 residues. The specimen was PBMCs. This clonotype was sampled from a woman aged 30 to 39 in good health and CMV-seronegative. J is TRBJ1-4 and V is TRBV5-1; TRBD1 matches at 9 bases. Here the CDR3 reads CASSVTGGEKLFF. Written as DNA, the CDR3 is TGCGCCAGCAGCGTGACAGGGGGGGAAAAACTGTTTTTT.